This is a list of T cell receptor beta chains from one sample in a study of CD4+ T cells in melanoma. Profiled with immunoSEQ multiplex PCR; TCRdb holds only in-frame clones, not every one. The sample contains roughly 6,900 clones, 50% to 75% of which appear only once. Source material: cells from a culture (not recorded whether cultured in vitro). The receptors were gathered from a human donor with melanoma. The CDR3 runs from the conserved cysteine through the conserved F or W. The order of the fields is clone size, J gene, D gene, V gene, CDR3 protein, CDR3 DNA. The D gene is left open where the match is weak. Some rows have no size entry. The others give once, few or many, or a class for an expanded clone.

few,TRBJ1-2,.,TRBV29-1,CSVDGGQGDYGYTF,TGCAGCGTTGACGGGGGGCAAGGGGACTATGGCTACACCTTC
medium-sized,TRBJ2-7,TRBD1,TRBV19,CASSTPGTGYPYEQYF,TGTGCCAGTAGTACACCCGGGACAGGGTACCCCTACGAGCAGTACTTC
.,TRBJ2-2,TRBD1,TRBV7-8,CASSKGQGFPGELFF,TGTGCCAGCAGCAAGGGACAGGGGTTCCCCGGGGAGCTGTTTTTT
.,TRBJ2-5,.,TRBV18,CASSTQETQYF,TGTGCCAGCTCAACACAAGAGACCCAGTACTTC
.,TRBJ2-7,.,TRBV5-1,CASSSLVGEQYF,TGCGCCAGCAGCTCCTTGGTAGGAGAGCAGTACTTC
.,TRBJ2-1,TRBD1,TRBV2,CASLGDRGSYNEQFF,TGTGCCAGCTTGGGGGACAGGGGCTCCTACAATGAGCAGTTCTTC
.,TRBJ2-7,TRBD1,TRBV18,CASSPLGQGESVSTYEQYF,TGTGCCAGCTCACCCTTAGGACAGGGCGAAAGCGTAAGCACCTACGAGCAGTACTTC
.,TRBJ1-2,TRBD1,TRBV9,CASRGTGGGYTF,TGTGCCAGCAGGGGGACAGGGGGAGGCTACACCTTC
once,TRBJ1-6,.,TRBV6-5,CASSSFVNNSPLHF,TGTGCCAGCAGTTCCTTCGTCAATAATTCACCCCTCCACTTT
.,TRBJ1-1,TRBD1,TRBV5-5,CASSTTGVSEAFF,TGTGCCAGCAGCACGACAGGGGTCTCTGAAGCTTTCTTT
few,TRBJ2-3,.,TRBV7-2,CASSSPLGTDTQYF,TGTGCCAGCAGCTCCCCCCTGGGCACAGATACGCAGTATTTT
.,TRBJ2-3,.,TRBV27,CASSPSPGTRDTQYF,TGTGCCAGCAGTCCCTCCCCCGGGACGCGGGATACGCAGTATTTT
.,TRBJ2-7,TRBD1,TRBV9,CASSVEGDRIYEQYF,TGTGCCAGCAGCGTAGAGGGGGACAGGATCTACGAGCAGTACTTC
.,TRBJ1-1,.,TRBV28,CASIVLDPGGDTEAFF,TGTGCCAGCATTGTACTGGACCCGGGGGGGGACACTGAAGCTTTCTTT
.,TRBJ1-6,TRBD1,TRBV3-1/TRBV3-2,CASSLTGPLNSPLHF,TGTGCCAGCAGCCTGACAGGGCCCCTGAATTCACCCCTCCACTTT
.,TRBJ2-3,.,TRBV11-3,CASSLGGAPTDTQYF,TGTGCCAGCAGCTTGGGGGGGGCCCCCACAGATACGCAGTATTTT
few,TRBJ2-7,.,TRBV9,CASSVGRGQGGVYEQYF,TGTGCCAGCAGCGTAGGTCGGGGGCAGGGAGGGGTTTACGAGCAGTACTTC
.,TRBJ2-7,TRBD2,TRBV24-1,CATSDYTSGGMIYEQYF,TGTGCCACCAGTGATTACACTAGCGGGGGGATGATCTACGAGCAGTACTTC
.,TRBJ2-5,.,TRBV5-1,CASSLGRGTETQYF,TGCGCCAGCAGCTTGGGGAGGGGTACGGAGACCCAGTACTTC
once,TRBJ2-5,TRBD2,TRBV7-9,CASSMGLAGSQYF,TGTGCCAGCTCCATGGGACTAGCGGGTTCCCAGTACTTC
medium-sized,TRBJ2-5,.,TRBV5-1,CASSLAEETQYF,TGCGCCAGCAGCTTGGCGGAAGAGACCCAGTACTTC
medium-sized,TRBJ1-1,TRBD1,TRBV4-1,CASSGTGVFTEAFF,TGCGCCAGCAGTGGGACAGGGGTGTTTACTGAAGCTTTCTTT
.,TRBJ1-1,.,TRBV6-1,CASSETLVDEAFF,TGTGCCAGCAGTGAAACACTCGTGGATGAAGCTTTCTTT
.,TRBJ1-4,.,TRBV9,CASSGATNEKLFF,TGTGCCAGCAGCGGTGCAACTAATGAAAAACTGTTTTTT
.,TRBJ2-5,TRBD2,TRBV7-6,CASSTTSAPQETQYF,TGTGCCAGCAGCACAACTAGCGCACCCCAAGAGACCCAGTACTTC
.,TRBJ1-2,.,TRBV27,CASSLLGAPPYGYTF,TGTGCCAGCAGTTTATTGGGGGCCCCACCTTATGGCTACACCTTC
few,TRBJ1-1,.,TRBV7-9,CASSLGPPSWEAFF,TGTGCCAGCAGCTTAGGACCACCCAGTTGGGAAGCTTTCTTT
.,TRBJ1-1,.,TRBV23-1,CASSQGRVPEAFF,TGCGCCAGCAGTCAGGGCAGGGTTCCTGAAGCTTTCTTT
.,TRBJ1-2,.,TRBV5-4,CASSRDTYGYTF,TGTGCCAGCAGTCGGGACACCTATGGCTACACCTTC
medium-sized,TRBJ1-1,.,TRBV5-1,CASSLVAGANTEAFF,TGCGCCAGCAGCTTGGTAGCGGGGGCGAACACTGAAGCTTTCTTT
.,TRBJ1-5,.,TRBV4-1,CASSYTLESNQPQHF,TGCGCCAGCAGCTATACATTGGAAAGCAATCAGCCCCAGCATTTT
.,TRBJ2-3,TRBD1,TRBV10-3,CAIRYQGEDTQYF,TGTGCCATCAGGTACCAGGGGGAAGATACGCAGTATTTT
.,TRBJ1-2,.,TRBV5-5,CASSLGRNTNYGYTF,TGTGCCAGCAGCTTGGGCCGGAATACTAACTATGGCTACACCTTC
.,TRBJ2-1,TRBD1,TRBV7-2,CASSPTGQDYNEQFF,TGTGCCAGCAGCCCCACGGGACAGGATTACAATGAGCAGTTCTTC
.,TRBJ2-2,.,TRBV20-1,CSAAVTGELFF,TGCAGTGCCGCCGTAACCGGGGAGCTGTTTTTT
.,TRBJ1-2,.,TRBV4-1,CASSLGVEGYTF,TGCGCCAGCAGCCTAGGCGTGGAGGGCTACACCTTC
.,TRBJ1-3,.,TRBV18,CASSLRSDSPFGNTIYF,TGTGCCAGCTCACTAAGGTCGGACTCCCCCTTTGGAAACACCATATATTTT